The next 7 T cell receptor beta chains were all read from a single sample in a study of cytomegalovirus exposure and HLA in healthy donors. Primers for the PCR totalled 60 Vbeta and 13 Jbeta. The data were produced by immunoSEQ multiplex PCR, yet TCRdb's version contains in-frame clones alone and is incomplete. Found here are about 100,000 clones, around 78% of them singletons; the top ten hold 2% to 3%. Source material: PBMCs. The receptors originated from a man aged 35 to 55 in good health and CMV-seronegative.

V and J are TRBV28 and TRBJ1-2; D not resolved. The V gene lost 8 bases and the J gene lost 3 bases, with 19 bases spanning the gap. Per germline, CDR1 MDHEN and CDR2 SYDVKM. The CDR3 is made up of 15 amino acids. The CDR3 region has the DNA TGTGCCAGCCAAAGTTTGTTCCCGACTGACTATGGCTACACCTTC. Translated, it gives CASQSLFPTDYGYTF.

The chain carries TRBV7-3 and TRBJ2-5, with 10 positions matching TRBD2. V was clipped by 5 bases and J by 5 bases; unmatched bases: 8. CDR3 length: 15 residues. CDR1 and CDR2 (germline): SGHTA, FQGTGA. DNA for the CDR3: TGTGCCAGCAGCCAAACTAGCGGGGTACAGGAGACCCAGTACTTC. Residues: CASSQTSGVQETQYF.

About this clone itself: This sample also contains other DNA sequences that code for the same CDR3. J is TRBJ2-7 and V is TRBV7-2; D may be TRBD2 (6 bases). This CDR3 comprises 14 residues. V shed 0 bases and J shed 3 bases, with 9 bases lying between them. Germline V gives CDR1 SGHTA, CDR2 FQGNSA. The CDR3 nucleotides read TGTGCCAGCAGCTTAGCCGGGGGTAGCTACGAGCAGTACTTC. Translated, it gives CASSLAGGSYEQYF.

The rearrangement links TRBV29-1 to TRBJ2-3; TRBD2 is a possible D gene (5 bases). The germline V gene has CDR1 SQVTM and CDR2 ANQGSEA. The CDR3 has 13 residues. Between the trimmed V and J ends, which lost 2 bases and 0 bases, there was a span of 6 bases. Here the CDR3 DNA reads TGCAGCGTTGAAAGAGGGAGCACAGATACGCAGTATTTT. As protein: CSVERGSTDTQYF.

The count of this clone is one. The chain is built from TRBV11-1 and TRBJ2-2; no definite D call. The CDR3 loop spans 13 amino acids. Deletions cut 5 bases from V and 6 bases from J, with 10 bases between. CDR1 is SGHAT and CDR2 is FQDESV in the germline V gene (reference sequence). CDR3 in DNA: TGTGCCAGCAGCCCCCATTCGGCCGGGGAGCTGTTTTTT. Encoded protein: CASSPHSAGELFF. The entire variable domain, with the rest obtained from reference TRBV11-1 and TRBJ2-2, is as follows: EAEVAQSPRYKITEKSQAVAFWCDPISGHATLYWYRQILGQGPELLVQFQDESVVDDSQLPKDRFSAERLKGVDSTLKIQPAELGDSAMYLCASSPHSAGELFFGEGSRLTVL.

The V gene is TRBV5-1, the J gene TRBJ2-4; TRBD2 agrees at 12 bases. Trimming at V came to 0 bases and at J to 1 base, leaving 14 bases not matched to a gene. CDR3 length: 21 amino acids. Germline V CDR1 and CDR2: SGHRS, YFSETQ. The DNA for the CDR3 is TGCGCCAGCAGCTTGGGTCTAGCGGGGGGGCTCGACGGGGGTGCCAAAAACATTCAGTACTTC. This encodes CASSLGLAGGLDGGAKNIQYF.

V usage is TRBV29-1 and J usage is TRBJ2-7; D is undetermined. The CDR3 is made up of 12 amino acids. V shed 4 bases and J shed 2 bases, with 9 bases lying between them. Germline assignment: CDR1 SQVTM and CDR2 ANQGSEA. Written as DNA, the CDR3 is TGCAGCGTTGGGTCAGGAACCTACGAGCAGTACTTC. This gives the protein CSVGSGTYEQYF.